One sample yielded the 8 T cell receptor beta chains listed below, sequenced in a study of a mutant IDH1 vaccine in newly diagnosed glioma. Generated by immunoSEQ multiplex PCR, the TCRdb table keeps only in-frame clones and is missing some. The sample records more than 30,000 clones, around 90% being singletons. As for time point: week 11, during vaccination. The investigators gave 300 ug of mutant IDH1 20-mer peptide in each vaccine dose, together with topical imiquimod. Their antigens are not known. This specimen consisted of PBMCs, obtained from a glioma patient whose treatment included an IDH1 peptide vaccine. The source of these receptors is a man aged 18 to 29 with glioma.

This sequence joins TRBV28 and TRBJ2-7; D possibly corresponds to TRBD2 (5 bases). V was pared by 4 bases and J by 1 base, with 17 bases between. Germline V lookup: CDR1 MDHEN, CDR2 SYDVKM. The CDR3 covers 16 residues. The CDR3 DNA sequence: TGTGCCAGCAGTTCAGGAGGTAGCGTGAGATCCTACGAGCAGTACTTC. It codes for CASSSGGSVRSYEQYF.

The chain uses TRBV27 and TRBJ2-5; 9 bases align to TRBD1. With the DNA end fitting TRBJ2-7 better, the J assignment may be wrong. This CDR3 contains 14 residues. Germline assignment: CDR1 MNHEY and CDR2 SMNVEV (reference sequence). The CDR3 spells CASSLQGARGEQYF. The CDR3 nucleotides read TGTGCCAGCAGCCTACAGGGGGCTCGGGGCGAGCAGTACTTC.

The chain recombines TRBV7-9 with TRBJ2-2; TRBD2 agrees at 10 bases. The CDR3 runs 15 residues. Losses at the gene ends were 2 bases for V and 5 bases for J; bases not matched to a gene: 2. CDR1 and CDR2 from the germline V gene are SEHNR and FQNEAQ (reference sequence). This CDR3 reads CASSLLAGGTGELFF. The CDR3 bases are TGTGCCAGCAGCTTATTAGCGGGAGGAACCGGGGAGCTGTTTTTT.

V gene TRBV25-1 combines with J gene TRBJ1-5; the D gene is possibly TRBD1 (5 bases). V was cut by 4 bases and J by 2 bases, with 9 bases left in between. CDR1 and CDR2 from the germline V gene are MGHDK and SYGVNS. The CDR3 is 14 residues long. The CDR3 DNA reads as TGTGCCAGCAGTGGGGGACCGGGCAATCAGCCCCAGCATTTT. Amino acids: CASSGGPGNQPQHF.

The V and J genes are TRBV27 and TRBJ2-1; TRBD2 is a possible D gene (6 bases). V dropped 3 bases and J dropped 6 bases, with 9 bases sitting between them. Germline V gene lookup returns CDR1 MNHEY and CDR2 SMNVEV (reference sequence). The CDR3 contains 13 residues. This CDR3 is CASSFSSVNEQFF. The CDR3 DNA follows: TGTGCCAGCAGTTTTTCTAGCGTCAATGAGCAGTTCTTC.

The rearrangement links TRBV2 to TRBJ2-1, with TRBD2 matching 13 bases. The CDR3 contains 14 residues. Germline CDR1 reads SNHLY; CDR2 reads FYNNEI. V trimming: 6 bases; J trimming: 9 bases; junction bases outside the gene matches: 5. CDR3 residues: CASSGTSGKGEQFF. CDR3 bases: TGTGCCAGCAGCGGGACTAGCGGGAAGGGTGAGCAGTTCTTC.

This chain joins TRBV20-1 and TRBJ1-2, with D unresolved. V dropped 5 bases and J dropped 3 bases, with 7 bases sitting between them. The length of the CDR3 is 11 residues. The germline V gene has CDR1 DFQATT and CDR2 SNEGSKA (reference sequence). The DNA of the CDR3 is TGCAGTGCTGGGGTAGACTATGGCTACACCTTC. Encoded protein: CSAGVDYGYTF.

The J gene is TRBJ2-7, the V gene TRBV4-1, with 9 nucleotides matching TRBD1. J lost 4 bases, V lost 6 bases, and 7 bases had no gene match. Germline V lookup: CDR1 MGHRA, CDR2 YSYEKL. The CDR3 is made up of 14 amino acids. In DNA form, the CDR3 reads TGCGCCAGCAGTCGTAGGGACAGGGATTACGAGCAGTACTTC. This sequence encodes CASSRRDRDYEQYF.